This T cell receptor (beta chain) emerged from a study of blood T cell repertoires in COVID-19. Study-level background: Samples representing acute and convalescent COVID-19 were sourced from the United States, Italy and Spain. Sources were T cells, B-cell-depleted T cells, or PBMCs; the material itself was cDNA or gDNA.

This CDR3 comprises 16 residues. Germline V CDR1 and CDR2: MNHNY, SVGAGI (reference sequence). The V and J ends lost 6 bases and 0 bases, in that order; junction bases with no gene match: 3. This clone has a single count. In the authors' workflow: Using reference gene primer amplification, nucleated cell counts were estimated. Profiling relied on immunoSEQ multiplex PCR, and the TCRdb table lists in-frame clones only, not all of them. V and J calls and clone size are copied from that table; D and trimming were computed from the DNA. The repertoire holds about 200,000 clones, with about 90% as singletons.

V is TRBV6-6 and J is TRBJ2-6, with TRBD1 identical over 9 bases. This clonotype originated in a man in his fifties or sixties with acute or convalescent COVID-19. The sequenced material came from peripheral blood. DNA for the CDR3: TGTGCCAGCAGATGGACAGGGGACTCTGGGGCCAACGTCCTGACTTTC. This codes for CASRWTGDSGANVLTF.